Listed here are 6 T cell receptor beta chains from one sample, sequenced in a study of cytomegalovirus exposure and HLA in healthy donors. Produced via immunoSEQ multiplex PCR; TCRdb's table is partial and in-frame only. The repertoire has 80,000 to 100,000 clones, more than 75% of them found once; the top ten carry over 6%. The source material was PBMCs. These receptors all come from a man younger than 30 in good health and CMV-seropositive.

The rearrangement links TRBV9 to TRBJ2-7; 10 nucleotides match TRBD1. The CDR3 spans 15 residues. Per the germline V gene, CDR1 is SGDLS and CDR2 is YYNGEE. Unmatched junction bases numbered 3, after V lost 1 base and J lost 2 bases. CDR3 sequence: CASSVSGQGAYEQYF. The CDR3 DNA reads TGTGCCAGCAGCGTATCCGGACAGGGGGCCTACGAGCAGTACTTC.

This rearrangement joins TRBV4-3 to TRBJ2-1; weak D call: TRBD2 (6 bases). V lost 3 bases, J lost 0 bases, and 9 bases lay in between. CDR1 LGHNA and CDR2 YSLEER come from the germline V gene. CDR3 length: 15 residues. The CDR3 loop reads CASSQGTASYNEQFF. The CDR3 coding sequence is TGCGCCAGCAGCCAGGGGACTGCCTCCTACAATGAGCAGTTCTTC.

This clone was observed once. The V gene is TRBV5-4, the J gene TRBJ1-4; D is possibly TRBD1 (6 bases). Germline loops: CDR1 SGHNT, CDR2 YYREEE (reference sequence). The CDR3 runs 15 residues. With 1 base removed from V and 5 bases from J, the gap between germline ends came to 12 bases. CDR3 loop: CASSLRRGANEKLFF. The CDR3 nucleotides are TGTGCCAGCAGCTTGAGGCGGGGGGCGAATGAAAAACTGTTTTTT.

This chain links TRBV15 with TRBJ2-5, with D possibly TRBD1 on 5 matching bases. This CDR3 has 15 residues. Germline V lookup: CDR1 LNHNV, CDR2 YYDKDF (reference sequence). Trimming took off 2 bases at V and 5 bases at J, with 15 bases between the two ends. The CDR3 DNA reads as TGTGCCACCAGCAGAACCTTCAGGGATGAGGAGACCCAGTACTTC. Translating it yields CATSRTFRDEETQYF.

The J gene is TRBJ1-2, the V gene TRBV5-5; 8 bases are a match to TRBD1. The CDR3 is 14 residues long. CDR1 and CDR2 (germline): SGHKS, YYEKEE (reference sequence). Trimming cost V 2 bases and J 4 bases; bases outside gene matches: 4. CDR3 protein: CASSFTGGAYGYTF. The CDR3 nucleotides read TGTGCCAGCAGCTTCACAGGGGGGGCCTATGGCTACACCTTC.

The rearrangement uses TRBV19 and TRBJ1-1, with no clear D. This CDR3 comprises 15 residues. Trimming shortened V by 6 bases and J by 3 bases, and 17 bases separated the two germline ends. The germline V gene has CDR1 LNHDA and CDR2 SQIVND (reference sequence). The CDR3 protein is CASRYDKTPDTEAFF. CDR3 in DNA: TGTGCCAGTAGATACGACAAGACCCCTGACACTGAAGCTTTCTTT. Together with reference TRBV19 and TRBJ1-1, the CDR3 gives the full variable domain: DGGITQSPKYLFRKEGQNVTLSCEQNLNHDAMYWYRQDPGQGLRLIYYSQIVNDFQKGDIAEGYSVSREKKESFPLTVTSAQKNPTAFYLCASRYDKTPDTEAFFGQGTRLTVV.